This T cell receptor (beta chain) was obtained from a study of regulatory T cells in long-lasting Graves disease. Turning to the study itself: With positive TSH receptor antibodies and over 5 years of antithyroid drugs, Graves' disease was considered persistent.

The germline V gene has CDR1 MNHEY and CDR2 SVGEGT. The CDR3 sequence is 15 residues long. With 6 bases clipped from V and 0 bases from J, the junction kept 7 bases outside the gene matches. HTBI primers from iRepertoire and Arm-PCR of CDR3 regions yielded the TCR beta libraries. In TCRdb, the multiplex PCR reads were re-called with MiXCR into one record per CDR3 protein. The data show 350,000 to 450,000 distinct CDR3 sequences, about 23% seen once. Time point in this sample: persistent/refractory GD, antithyroid drugs over 5 years with positive TRAb. PBMC-extracted RNA yielded the TCR library. This receptor was obtained from a middle-aged woman with Graves disease. J is TRBJ1-1 and V is TRBV6-2 or TRBV6-3, with TRBD1 identical over 7 bases. Sequenced material: peripheral blood mononuclear cells (PBMCs), taken when the disease was refractory, from a patient treated with antithyroid drugs. The CDR3 DNA sequence: TGTGCCAGCAGGGGGACAGAGGATCTGAACACTGAAGCTTTCTTT. Encoded protein: CASRGTEDLNTEAFF.